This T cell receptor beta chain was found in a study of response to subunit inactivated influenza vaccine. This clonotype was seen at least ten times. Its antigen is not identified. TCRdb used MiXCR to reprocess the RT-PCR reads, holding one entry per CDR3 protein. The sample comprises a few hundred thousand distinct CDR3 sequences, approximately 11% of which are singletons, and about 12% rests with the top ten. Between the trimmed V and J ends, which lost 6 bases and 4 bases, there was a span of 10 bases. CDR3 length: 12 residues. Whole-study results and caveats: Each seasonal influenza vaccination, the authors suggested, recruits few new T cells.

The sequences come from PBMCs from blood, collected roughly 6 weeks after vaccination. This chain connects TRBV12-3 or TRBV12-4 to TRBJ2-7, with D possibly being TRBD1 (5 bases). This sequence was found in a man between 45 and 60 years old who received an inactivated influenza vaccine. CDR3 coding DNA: TGTGCCAGCAGCTTTCAGGGATACGAGCAGTACTTC. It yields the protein CASSFQGYEQYF.